The TCR beta chain described here comes from a study of T cell clones after liver transplantation. General study points: Graft donor-reactive T cells may have migrated into the graft rather than being deleted. Circulating graft-donor-reactive CD4 TCRbeta sequences fell significantly post-transplant in 5 of 8 subjects.

Details on this clone: Its antigen is unidentified.

The germline V and J ends were trimmed by 0 bases and 2 bases, with 13 bases remaining between them. Germline V gene lookup returns CDR1 SGHRS and CDR2 YFSETQ. The CDR3 totals 16 residues. The repertoire was sequenced with immunoSEQ multiplex PCR; TCRdb's copy has only in-frame clones and lacks some. The table lists 20,000 to 30,000 clones, roughly 69% of them singletons. The chain employs TRBV5-1 and TRBJ2-3; D is possibly TRBD2 (6 bases). This clonotype was sampled from a human donor who received a liver transplant. The sequencing here drew on CD4+ T cells from blood, taken before liver transplant. CDR3 amino acids: CASSLVSGEPTDTQYF. DNA for the CDR3: TGCGCCAGCAGCTTGGTTTCGGGGGAACCCACAGATACGCAGTATTTT. The full variable domain, completed using reference TRBV5-1 and TRBJ2-3, is KAGVTQTPRYLIKTRGQQVTLSCSPISGHRSVSWYQQTPGQGLQFLFEYFSETQRNKGNFPGRFSGRQFSNSRSEMNVSTLELGDSALYLCASSLVSGEPTDTQYFGPGTRLTVL.